These 8 T cell receptor beta chains share one sample of origin, sequenced in a study of cytomegalovirus exposure and HLA in healthy donors. PCR amplification relied on 60 Vbeta primers (plus 13 Jbeta primers). Repertoires were generated with immunoSEQ multiplex PCR, while TCRdb's copy carries only in-frame clones and drops some. The repertoire holds around 190,000 clones, with about four fifths as singletons. The material sequenced was PBMCs. The receptors come from a female donor in good health and CMV-seronegative.

V is TRBV27 and J is TRBJ1-1; TRBD1 aligns across 7 bases. With V trimmed by 7 bases and J by 3 bases, 5 bases remained unmatched. The CDR3 is made up of 13 amino acids. Germline V gene data show CDR1 as MNHEY and CDR2 as SMNVEV (reference sequence). Written as DNA, the CDR3 is TGTGCCAGCACCGACAGGGTCTACACTGAAGCTTTCTTT. Its protein product is CASTDRVYTEAFF.

This sequence joins TRBV4-3 and TRBJ1-2; D might be TRBD1 (5 bases). The CDR3 is 15 amino acids. In germline, CDR1 is LGHNA, CDR2 YSLEER. V was pared by 0 bases and J by 4 bases, with 12 bases between. This CDR3 reads CASSQESSGIYGYTF. Here the CDR3 DNA reads TGCGCCAGCAGCCAAGAAAGTTCAGGGATCTATGGCTACACCTTC.

The rearrangement uses TRBV27 and TRBJ2-4; 7 bases align to TRBD1. After removal of 6 bases from V and 4 bases from J, the junction contained 6 bases not matched to a gene. Germline lookup yields CDR1 MNHEY and CDR2 SMNVEV (reference sequence). This CDR3 spans 14 amino acids. As DNA, the CDR3 is TGTGCCAGCAGAAAGCGACAGGGAAAAAACATTCAGTACTTC. It is translated as CASRKRQGKNIQYF.

The chain recombines TRBV7-2 with TRBJ2-5, with 11 bases lining up with TRBD2. The CDR3 is 16 amino acids. After removal of 2 bases from V and 5 bases from J, the junction contained 7 bases not matched to a gene. Germline V CDR1 and CDR2: SGHTA, FQGNSA. Here the CDR3 DNA reads TGTGCCAGCAGCTTAACACTAGCGGGAGAATTGGAGACCCAGTACTTC. This codes for CASSLTLAGELETQYF.

This clone was counted a single time. The CDR3 nucleotides are TGCGCCAGCAGCCACCAAAGACAGGGGAATAGAAACGGGGAGCTGTTTTTT. The encoded protein is CASSHQRQGNRNGELFF. This chain joins TRBV4-1 and TRBJ2-2; 8 positions match TRBD1. CDR3 length: 17 amino acids. The junction had 13 bases not matched to a gene; V was cut back by 3 bases and J by 7 bases. Germline V gene lookup returns CDR1 MGHRA and CDR2 YSYEKL.

This clone turned up a few times. This chain connects TRBV5-1 to TRBJ1-4; 7 bases map to TRBD1. Germline CDR1 and CDR2: SGHRS and YFSETQ. J was trimmed by 4 bases and V by 2 bases; bases with no gene match: 2. The CDR3 runs to 14 residues. CDR3 sequence: CASSFGQVNEKLFF. CDR3 sequence (DNA): TGCGCCAGCAGCTTCGGACAGGTTAATGAAAAACTGTTTTTT.

The chain recombines TRBV30 with TRBJ2-3; a weak D match, TRBD2 (7 bases). The CDR3 totals 14 residues. The V end was cut by 2 bases, the J end by 8 bases, with 17 bases between. Germline V gene lookup returns CDR1 GTSNPN and CDR2 SVGIG (reference sequence). The CDR3 here is CAWSRRGGRPTQYF. The CDR3 nucleotides read TGTGCCTGGAGTCGGAGGGGGGGCCGTCCTACGCAGTATTTT.

V and J are TRBV6-5 and TRBJ2-7; 7 bases match TRBD2. V lost 6 bases, J lost 0 bases, and 8 bases stayed unmatched. The CDR3 has 15 residues. CDR1 is MNHEY, CDR2 SVGAGI, per germline. In nucleotides, the CDR3 is TGTGCCAGCAGCCGGGACTATTCAAGCTCCTACGAGCAGTACTTC. It specifies CASSRDYSSSYEQYF.